This T cell receptor beta chain is drawn from a study of T cell responses to AZD1222 COVID-19 vaccine. Measured with immunoSEQ multiplex PCR; TCRdb has only the in-frame clones, and not every one. The table lists about 120,000 clones, about 89% of them singletons. CDR3 length: 15 residues. The germline gives CDR1 SEHNR, CDR2 FQNEAQ (reference sequence). V was clipped by 2 bases and J by 3 bases; unmatched bases: 4. Sequenced material: peripheral blood, taken on day 0 of AZD1222 vaccination. The TCR originated in an adult in good health. The chain links TRBV7-9 to TRBJ2-1, with 7 bases aligning to TRBD2. CDR3 coding DNA: TGTGCCAGCAGCTTAAGGGAGCGGGACTACAATGAGCAGTTCTTC. This translates into CASSLRERDYNEQFF.